This entry features one T cell receptor beta chain sequence. Sequenced by immunoSEQ multiplex PCR; TCRdb stores in-frame clones only, minus some. The table includes hundreds of thousands of clones, approximately 91% detected once. The data were taken from a study of blood T cell repertoires in COVID-19. Per the germline V gene, CDR1 is SEHNR and CDR2 is FQNEAQ (reference sequence). CDR3 length equals 17 residues. V lost 5 bases to trimming and J lost 8 bases; unmatched junction nucleotides: 17. The sample taken for sequencing was peripheral blood. The J gene is TRBJ2-1, the V gene TRBV7-9; 8 nucleotides agree with TRBD2. The receptor's source is a woman aged 70-85 years with COVID-19, enrolled during active disease. CDR3 sequence: CASSPRSAGGTVYEQFF. DNA of the CDR3: TGTGCCAGCAGCCCACGCTCTGCGGGGGGCACGGTCTATGAGCAGTTCTTC.